The 26 T cell receptor beta chains given below trace back to one sample, sequenced in a study of blood T cell repertoires in COVID-19. Produced via immunoSEQ multiplex PCR; TCRdb's table is partial and in-frame only. The sample contains 150,000 to 200,000 clones, around 82% of which appear only once. The sample taken for sequencing was PBMCs or T cells enriched from blood (not recorded which). All receptors derive from a woman between 50 and 59 years old with acute COVID-19.

V is TRBV28 and J is TRBJ1-2; a possible D gene is TRBD1 (6 bases). This CDR3 contains 15 residues. Between the trimmed V and J ends, which lost 6 bases and 2 bases, there was a span of 16 bases. Germline values: CDR1 MDHEN, CDR2 SYDVKM. CDR3 DNA sequence: TGTGCCAGCAGAATTGCCGGGACAACGAACTATGGCTACACCTTC. This sequence encodes CASRIAGTTNYGYTF.

The chain is built from TRBV7-2 and TRBJ1-2; 12 nucleotides match TRBD1. The V and J ends lost 7 bases and 4 bases, in that order; junction bases with no gene match: 16. Germline values: CDR1 SGHTA, CDR2 FQGNSA. The CDR3 runs 18 residues. CDR3 sequence reads: CASTNIPGTGGIGYGYTF. CDR3 coding DNA: TGTGCCAGCACCAATATCCCCGGGACAGGGGGCATTGGCTATGGCTACACCTTC.

This chain links TRBV12-3 or TRBV12-4 with TRBJ1-2, with D maybe TRBD1 (5 bases). Trimming took 2 bases from V and 6 from J, leaving 10 bases between them. The CDR3 consists of 13 residues. CDR3 in amino acids: CASSLMRRDGYTF. The CDR3 DNA reads as TGTGCCAGCAGTTTAATGCGCAGGGATGGCTACACCTTC.

The J gene is TRBJ1-5, the V gene TRBV28; D unresolved. The V gene lost 7 bases and the J gene lost 1 base, with 20 bases spanning the gap. This CDR3 spans 17 amino acids. Germline V CDR1 and CDR2: MDHEN, SYDVKM. The CDR3 is CASTRRSEGGSNQPQHF. Written as DNA, the CDR3 is TGTGCCAGCACCCGAAGGTCTGAGGGAGGGAGCAATCAGCCCCAGCATTTT.

In nucleotides, the CDR3 is TGTGCCAGCAGCGTAGGGTCGGGAGGGGGAAGCTCCTACAATGAGCAGTTCTTC. It codes for CASSVGSGGGSSYNEQFF. This rearrangement joins TRBV9 to TRBJ2-1, with TRBD2 identical over 8 bases. CDR1 SGDLS and CDR2 YYNGEE come from the germline V gene. Unmatched junction bases numbered 8, after V lost 0 bases and J lost 0 bases. The CDR3 is made up of 18 amino acids.

The rearrangement uses TRBV6-2 or TRBV6-3 and TRBJ2-7; D possibly corresponds to TRBD2 (6 bases). V lost 4 bases and J lost 0, with 10 bases in between. The germline V gene encodes CDR1 MNHEY and CDR2 SVGEGT. CDR3 length: 14 residues. The CDR3 here is CASSWPGSSYEQYV. As DNA, the CDR3 is TGTGCCAGCAGTTGGCCCGGGAGCTCCTACGAGCAGTACGTC.

The CDR3 region has the DNA TGCGCCAGCAGTGATGACAGGGCCCCTTTCTATGGCTACACCTTC. Its protein product is CASSDDRAPFYGYTF. The chain uses TRBV10-2 and TRBJ1-2, with 7 bases that match TRBD1. Losses at the gene ends were 3 bases for V and 4 bases for J; bases not matched to a gene: 8. CDR1 is WSHSY, CDR2 SAAADI, per germline. The CDR3 is made up of 15 amino acids.

This clone appeared a single time. This chain links TRBV11-2 with TRBJ1-6; D possibly corresponds to TRBD1 (5 bases). The CDR3 contains 14 residues. Germline CDR1 SGHAT, CDR2 FQNNGV. With 11 bases removed from V and 0 bases from J, the gap between germline ends came to 11 bases. In DNA, the CDR3 is TGTGCCTCTGGGGGGAGCTCCTATAATTCACCCCTCCACTTT. Encoded protein: CASGGSSYNSPLHF. Full variable domain (rest looked up from reference TRBV11-2 and TRBJ1-6): EAGVAQSPRYKIIEKRQSVAFWCNPISGHATLYWYQQILGQGPKLLIQFQNNGVVDDSQLPKDRFSAERLKGVDSTLKIQPAKLEDSAVYLCASGGSSYNSPLHFGNGTRLTVT.

This chain connects TRBV13 to TRBJ2-3, with 9 bases fitting TRBD2. Looked up from germline, CDR1 is PRHDT and CDR2 is FYEKMQ (reference sequence). Unmatched junction bases numbered 11, after V lost 0 bases and J lost 4 bases. This CDR3 is built from 18 residues. CDR3 in amino acids: CASSLGPARGGAPDTQYF. As DNA, the CDR3 is TGTGCCAGCAGCTTAGGCCCCGCACGCGGGGGGGCCCCAGATACGCAGTATTTT. Supplemented by reference TRBV13 and TRBJ2-3, the full variable domain reads AAGVIQSPRHLIKEKRETATLKCYPIPRHDTVYWYQQGPGQDPQFLISFYEKMQSDKGSIPDRFSAQQFSDYHSELNMSSLELGDSALYFCASSLGPARGGAPDTQYFGPGTRLTVL.

The chain has TRBV29-1 and TRBJ1-6; D call uncertain. The CDR3 sequence is 13 residues long. Between the trimmed V and J ends, which lost 0 bases and 6 bases, there was a span of 6 bases. Germline-derived CDR1 and CDR2 are SQVTM and ANQGSEA. The CDR3 reads CSVEETANSPLHF. CDR3 nucleotides: TGCAGCGTTGAAGAAACAGCTAATTCACCCCTCCACTTT.

The gene calls are TRBV5-1 and TRBJ2-1; D gene unclear. V dropped 4 bases and J dropped 6 bases, with 8 bases sitting between them. CDR1 SGHRS and CDR2 YFSETQ come from the germline V gene. The CDR3 runs to 12 residues. CDR3 sequence: CASSLASNEQFF. The CDR3 region has the DNA TGCGCCAGCAGCCTTGCGAGCAATGAGCAGTTCTTC.

The V and J genes are TRBV11-2 and TRBJ2-7; a weak D match, TRBD1 (6 bases). The V end lost 6 bases, the J end lost 12 bases, and 21 bases lay between the germline ends. Germline-derived CDR1 and CDR2 are SGHAT and FQNNGV. The CDR3 is made up of 13 amino acids. CDR3 nucleotide sequence: TGTGCCAGCAGTTCTAGGGCACAGGGTCGCCCGTACGTC. Protein sequence: CASSSRAQGRPYV.

This chain connects TRBV28 to TRBJ2-3, with a possible D match to TRBD2 (6 bases). V was clipped by 3 bases and J by 0 bases, with 13 bases between them. The CDR3 consists of 16 residues. The germline CDR1 and CDR2 sequences are MDHEN and SYDVKM. CDR3 sequence: CASSFYRGLSTDTQYF. The CDR3 bases are TGTGCCAGCAGTTTTTATCGGGGGTTGAGCACAGATACGCAGTATTTT.

The J gene is TRBJ1-5, the V gene TRBV6-5; TRBD1 might be the D (5 bases). This CDR3 is built from 15 residues. CDR1 and CDR2 (germline): MNHEY, SVGAGI. Trimming shortened V by 0 bases and J by 4 bases, and 10 bases separated the two germline ends. The chain's CDR3 is CASSYSRTPNQPQHF. CDR3 DNA: TGTGCCAGCAGTTACTCAAGGACACCGAATCAGCCCCAGCATTTT.

The sample holds one count of this clone. The rearrangement joins TRBV6-2 or TRBV6-3 to TRBJ1-2, with D unclear. Deletions cut 0 bases from V and 8 bases from J, with 7 bases between. Germline-derived CDR1 and CDR2 are MNHEY and SVGEGT. This CDR3 comprises 12 residues. This CDR3 is CASSYSGRGYTF. In nucleotides, the CDR3 is TGTGCCAGCAGTTACTCGGGCAGAGGCTACACCTTC.

The chain employs TRBV7-6 and TRBJ2-3; 7 bases agree with TRBD2. The CDR3 length is 17 residues. Losses at the gene ends were 3 bases for V and 2 bases for J; bases not matched to a gene: 11. CDR1 SGHVS and CDR2 FNYEAQ come from the germline V gene. The CDR3 bases are TGTGCCAGCAGCTTCCGCTTGGGCGGGGGAAACACAGATACGCAGTATTTT. It is translated as CASSFRLGGGNTDTQYF.

V usage is TRBV5-1 and J usage is TRBJ2-3, with D possibly matching TRBD2 (5 bases). Germline V lookup: CDR1 SGHRS, CDR2 YFSETQ. The germline V and J ends were trimmed by 4 bases and 2 bases, with 14 bases remaining between them. The CDR3 runs 15 residues. CDR3 sequence reads: CASSLGLLFTDTQYF. The CDR3 DNA is TGCGCCAGCAGCCTAGGACTCCTATTCACAGATACGCAGTATTTT.

The rearrangement uses TRBV18 and TRBJ1-5; 9 positions agree with TRBD1. CDR1 KGHSH and CDR2 LQKENI come from the germline V gene. V gave up 5 bases and J gave up 7 bases; unmatched junction bases: 3. The CDR3 is made up of 13 amino acids. The CDR3 nucleotides are TGTGCCAGCTCATGGGACAGGGCCCAGCCCCAGCATTTT. Translation gives CASSWDRAQPQHF.

The chain couples TRBV28 to TRBJ2-7; 7 bases match TRBD2. With V trimmed by 5 bases and J by 6 bases, 13 bases remained unmatched. From germline, CDR1 is MDHEN and CDR2 SYDVKM. CDR3 length: 15 residues. The CDR3 DNA follows: TGTGCCAGCAGTCCCGGTCGGGGGGTTGTTTCCGAGCAGTACGTC. It yields the protein CASSPGRGVVSEQYV.

V gene TRBV4-3 combines with J gene TRBJ1-2; 7 bases map to TRBD1. CDR3 length equals 19 residues. CDR1 is LGHNA, CDR2 YSLEER, per germline. With V trimmed by 4 bases and J by 1 base, 18 bases remained unmatched. CDR3 residues: CASSPYPPGQSPFNYGYTF. The CDR3 nucleotides are TGCGCCAGCAGCCCTTATCCCCCGGGACAGTCCCCCTTTAACTATGGCTACACCTTC.

The chain is built from TRBV5-4 and TRBJ2-4; 7 bases match TRBD1. Germline V gene sequence: CDR1 SGHNT, CDR2 YYREEE (reference sequence). The CDR3 consists of 15 residues. The junction had 3 bases not matched to a gene; V was cut back by 3 bases and J by 0 bases. Here the CDR3 DNA reads TGTGCCAGCAGCTCGACAGGGATAGCCAAAAACATTCAGTACTTC. This sequence encodes CASSSTGIAKNIQYF.

V and J are TRBV6-5 and TRBJ1-1; possible D gene TRBD1, 6 bases. The CDR3 consists of 14 residues. The germline gives CDR1 MNHEY, CDR2 SVGAGI. Trimming left V 7 bases short and J 1 base short, with 13 bases between. The CDR3 region is CASNPRGANTEAFF. CDR3 sequence (DNA): TGTGCCAGCAACCCTCGGGGGGCGAACACTGAAGCTTTCTTT.

The chain couples TRBV25-1 to TRBJ1-2; D remains unclear. Germline V gene lookup returns CDR1 MGHDK and CDR2 SYGVNS. The CDR3 covers 12 residues. The V end lost 6 bases, the J end lost 8 bases, and 13 bases lay between the germline ends. CDR3 sequence reads: CASRASDKGYTF. The CDR3 nucleotides are TGTGCCAGCAGAGCAAGTGACAAGGGCTACACCTTC.

V is TRBV6-2 or TRBV6-3 and J is TRBJ2-3; D may be TRBD2 (6 bases). Trimming took 4 bases from V and 2 from J, leaving 10 bases between them. CDR1 MNHEY and CDR2 SVGEGT come from the germline V gene. CDR3 length: 14 residues. This CDR3 reads CASSSGDSTDTQYF. CDR3 in DNA: TGTGCCAGCAGTTCCGGGGACTCCACAGATACGCAGTATTTT.

The chain joins TRBV5-4 to TRBJ2-5; the D gene is possibly TRBD2 (6 bases). The CDR3 consists of 16 residues. From germline, CDR1 is SGHNT and CDR2 YYREEE (reference sequence). V was trimmed by 1 base and J by 2 bases, leaving 15 bases between them. CDR3 residues: CASSLYLLAGQETQYF. CDR3 DNA sequence: TGTGCCAGCAGCTTGTATCTATTGGCGGGGCAAGAGACCCAGTACTTC.

The chain uses TRBV5-1 and TRBJ2-2; D may be TRBD1 (6 bases). V dropped 4 bases and J dropped 4 bases, with 17 bases sitting between them. CDR3 length: 16 amino acids. Germline V gene lookup returns CDR1 SGHRS and CDR2 YFSETQ. The CDR3 bases are TGCGCCAGCAGCCCGCTCATGACAGGAGGCACCGGGGAGCTGTTTTTT. Translation gives CASSPLMTGGTGELFF.